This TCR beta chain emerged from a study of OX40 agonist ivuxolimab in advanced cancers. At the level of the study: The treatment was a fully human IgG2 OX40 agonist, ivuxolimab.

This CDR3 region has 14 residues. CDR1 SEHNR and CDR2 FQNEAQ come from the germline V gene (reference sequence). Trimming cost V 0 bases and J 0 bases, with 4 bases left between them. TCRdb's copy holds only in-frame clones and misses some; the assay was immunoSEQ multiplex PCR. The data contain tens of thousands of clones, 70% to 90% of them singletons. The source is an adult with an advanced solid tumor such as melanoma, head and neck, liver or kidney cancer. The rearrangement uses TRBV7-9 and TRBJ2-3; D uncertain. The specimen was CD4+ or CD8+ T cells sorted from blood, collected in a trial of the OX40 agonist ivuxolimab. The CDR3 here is CASSLAPSTDTQYF. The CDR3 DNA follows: TGTGCCAGCAGCTTAGCACCTAGCACAGATACGCAGTATTTT.